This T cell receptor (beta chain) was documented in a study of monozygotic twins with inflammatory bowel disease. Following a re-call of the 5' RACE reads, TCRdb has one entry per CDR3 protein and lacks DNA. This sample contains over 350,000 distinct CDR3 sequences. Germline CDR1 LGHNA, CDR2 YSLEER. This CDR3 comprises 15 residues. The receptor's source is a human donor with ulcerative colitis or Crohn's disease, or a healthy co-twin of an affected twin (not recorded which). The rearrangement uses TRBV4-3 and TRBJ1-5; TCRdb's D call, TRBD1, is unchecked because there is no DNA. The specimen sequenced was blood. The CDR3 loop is CASSQDLGGVQPQHF.